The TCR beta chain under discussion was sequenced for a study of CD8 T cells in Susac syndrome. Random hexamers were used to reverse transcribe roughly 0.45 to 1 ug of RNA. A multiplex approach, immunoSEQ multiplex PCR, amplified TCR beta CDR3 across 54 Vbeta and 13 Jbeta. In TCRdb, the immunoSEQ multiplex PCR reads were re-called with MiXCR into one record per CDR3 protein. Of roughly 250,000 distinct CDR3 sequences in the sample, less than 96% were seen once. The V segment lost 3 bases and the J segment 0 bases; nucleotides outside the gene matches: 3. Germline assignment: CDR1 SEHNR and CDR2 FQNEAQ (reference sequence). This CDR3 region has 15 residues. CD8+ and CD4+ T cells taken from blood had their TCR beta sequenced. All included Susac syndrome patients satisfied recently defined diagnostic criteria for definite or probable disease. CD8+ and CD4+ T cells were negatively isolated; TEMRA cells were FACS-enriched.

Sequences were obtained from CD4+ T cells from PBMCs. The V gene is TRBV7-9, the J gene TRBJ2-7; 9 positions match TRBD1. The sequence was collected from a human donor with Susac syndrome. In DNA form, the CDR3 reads TGTGCCAGCAGCTTTGGGACAGGGAGCTCCTACGAGCAGTACTTC. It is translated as CASSFGTGSSYEQYF.